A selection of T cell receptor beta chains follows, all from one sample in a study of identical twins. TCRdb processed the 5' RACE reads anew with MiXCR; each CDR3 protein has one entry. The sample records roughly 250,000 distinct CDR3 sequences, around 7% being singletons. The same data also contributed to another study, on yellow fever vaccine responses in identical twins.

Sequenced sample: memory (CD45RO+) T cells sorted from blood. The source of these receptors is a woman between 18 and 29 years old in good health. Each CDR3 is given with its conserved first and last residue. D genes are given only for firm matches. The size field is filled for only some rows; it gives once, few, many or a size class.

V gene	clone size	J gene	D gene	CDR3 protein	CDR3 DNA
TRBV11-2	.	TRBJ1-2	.	CASSFVGTEGTF	TGTGCCAGCAGCTTCGTAGGAACGGAGGGAACTTTC
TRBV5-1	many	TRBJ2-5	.	CASSPAAQETQYF	TGCGCCAGCAGCCCTGCCGCTCAAGAGACCCAGTACTTC
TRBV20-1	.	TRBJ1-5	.	CSARDPGGNQPQHF	TGCAGTGCTAGAGATCCTGGGGGCAATCAGCCCCAGCATTTT
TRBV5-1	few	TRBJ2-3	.	CASSLGPGVDTQYF	TGCGCCAGCAGCTTAGGTCCGGGGGTCGATACGCAGTATTTT
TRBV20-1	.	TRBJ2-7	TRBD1	CSASRQGGTYEQYF	TGCAGTGCTAGTAGACAGGGGGGGACCTACGAGCAGTACTTC
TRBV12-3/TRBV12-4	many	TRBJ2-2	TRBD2	CATYLGLAGGSTGELFF	TGTGCCACATACCTGGGGCTAGCGGGAGGATCGACCGGGGAGCTGTTTTTT
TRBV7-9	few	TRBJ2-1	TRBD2	CASEREREQFF	TGTGCCAGCGAGCGGGAGCGTGAGCAGTTCTTC
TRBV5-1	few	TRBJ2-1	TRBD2	CASSLGTSGIISANEQFF	TGCGCCAGCAGCTTGGGGACTAGCGGGATAATCTCGGCCAATGAGCAGTTCTTC
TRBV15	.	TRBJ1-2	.	CATSRAKGGAHGYTF	TGTGCCACCAGCAGAGCCAAGGGAGGGGCTCATGGCTACACCTTC
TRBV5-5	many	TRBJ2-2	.	CASSLGSGTGELFF	TGTGCCAGCAGCTTGGGGAGCGGGACCGGGGAGCTGTTTTTT
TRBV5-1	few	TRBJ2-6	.	CASREGLFSGANVLTF	TGCGCTAGCAGAGAGGGACTGTTCTCTGGGGCCAACGTCCTGACTTTC
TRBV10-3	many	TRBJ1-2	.	CAISWDGVGYTF	TGTGCCATCAGCTGGGACGGGGTCGGCTACACCTTC
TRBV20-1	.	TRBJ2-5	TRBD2	CSARRPLAGRAISGQETQYF	TGCAGTGCTAGACGACCCTTGGCGGGGAGGGCCATTTCGGGACAAGAGACCCAGTACTTC
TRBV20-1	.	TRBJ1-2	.	CSARAQDGNYGYTF	TGCAGTGCTAGAGCGCAGGACGGGAACTATGGCTACACCTTC
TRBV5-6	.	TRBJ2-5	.	CASSLAQGFQETQYF	TGTGCCAGCAGCTTGGCGCAGGGGTTCCAAGAGACCCAGTACTTC
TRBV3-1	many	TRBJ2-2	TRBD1	CASRTGGTTGELFF	TGTGCCAGCCGTACAGGGGGCACCACCGGGGAGCTGTTTTTT
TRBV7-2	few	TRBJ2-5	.	CASRRLGVPQETQYF	TGTGCCAGCAGACGCCTCGGGGTTCCGCAAGAGACCCAGTACTTC
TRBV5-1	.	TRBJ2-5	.	CASSSGRWSETQYF	TGCGCCAGCAGCTCGGGGAGGTGGTCGGAGACCCAGTACTTC
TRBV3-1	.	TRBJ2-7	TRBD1	CASSPGQGGIGEQYF	TGTGCCAGCAGCCCCGGACAGGGAGGAATTGGGGAGCAGTACTTC
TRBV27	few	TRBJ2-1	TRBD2	CASGLRLADEQFF	TGTGCCAGCGGACTCAGACTAGCGGATGAGCAGTTCTTC
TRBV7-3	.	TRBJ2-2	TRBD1	CASTLTGIGTGELFF	TGTGCCAGCACCCTGACAGGGATAGGGACCGGGGAGCTGTTTTTT
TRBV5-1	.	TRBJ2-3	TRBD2	CASSFSGGLSTDTQYF	TGCGCCAGCAGCTTTAGCGGGGGGCTAAGCACAGATACGCAGTATTTT
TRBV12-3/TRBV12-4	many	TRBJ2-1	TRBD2	CASSSDGGSYNEQFF	TGTGCCAGCAGTAGCGATGGCGGGAGCTACAATGAGCAGTTCTTC
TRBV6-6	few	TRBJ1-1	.	CASAGAELTEAFF	TGTGCCAGCGCCGGAGCTGAACTCACTGAAGCTTTCTTT
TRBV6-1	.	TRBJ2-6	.	CASSELGAGANVLTF	TGTGCCAGCAGTGAACTCGGCGCCGGGGCCAACGTCCTGACTTTC
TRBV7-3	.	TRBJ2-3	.	CASSLMGVPTDTQYF	TGTGCCAGCAGCCTAATGGGGGTACCTACAGATACGCAGTATTTT
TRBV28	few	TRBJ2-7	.	CASSAHYEQYF	TGTGCCAGCAGTGCGCACTACGAGCAGTACTTC
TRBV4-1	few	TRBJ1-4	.	CASSQGEFEKLFF	TGCGCCAGCAGCCAAGGGGAGTTCGAAAAACTGTTTTTT
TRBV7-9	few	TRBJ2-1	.	CASSPRDKSSYNEQFF	TGTGCCAGCAGCCCCCGGGACAAGAGCTCCTACAATGAGCAGTTCTTC
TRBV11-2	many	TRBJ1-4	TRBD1	CASSARTGRSEKLFF	TGTGCCAGCAGCGCTAGGACAGGGAGGAGTGAAAAACTGTTTTTT
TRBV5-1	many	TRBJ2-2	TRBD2	CASSREREGHGELFF	TGCGCCAGCAGCCGCGAGCGGGAGGGCCATGGGGAGCTGTTTTTT
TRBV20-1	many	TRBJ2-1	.	CSARDGYMAEQFF	TGCAGTGCTAGAGATGGGTACATGGCTGAGCAGTTCTTC
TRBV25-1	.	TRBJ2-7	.	CASSGGLRGFFSYEQYF	TGTGCCAGCAGTGGGGGGTTGAGGGGTTTTTTCTCCTACGAGCAGTACTTC
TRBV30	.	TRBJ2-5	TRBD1	CAGPLDRDQETQYF	TGTGCTGGCCCCCTCGACAGGGACCAAGAGACCCAGTACTTC
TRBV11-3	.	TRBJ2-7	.	CASSLDRRLSYEQYF	TGTGCCAGCAGCTTAGACAGGCGCCTCTCCTACGAGCAGTACTTC
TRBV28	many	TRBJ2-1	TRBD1	CASRGQGHNNEQFF	TGTGCCAGCCGGGGACAGGGGCACAACAATGAGCAGTTCTTC
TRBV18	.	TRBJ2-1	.	CASSRPKITIPTSEYEQFF	TGTGCCAGCTCACGCCCCAAGATTACTATACCTACTTCGGAATATGAGCAGTTCTTC
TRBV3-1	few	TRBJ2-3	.	CASSQDGASSDTQYF	TGTGCCAGCAGCCAAGACGGGGCTAGTTCGGATACGCAGTATTTT
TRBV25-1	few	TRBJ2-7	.	CASSERPRDEQYF	TGTGCCAGCAGTGAGAGACCCCGGGACGAGCAGTACTTC
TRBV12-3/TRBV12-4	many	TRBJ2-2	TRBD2	CASSLQRGDTGELFF	TGTGCCAGCAGTTTACAGCGGGGAGACACCGGGGAGCTGTTTTTT
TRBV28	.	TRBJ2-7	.	CASSPMDSYEQYF	TGTGCCAGCAGTCCGATGGACAGCTACGAGCAGTACTTC
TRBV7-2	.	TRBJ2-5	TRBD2	CASSPGLKETQYF	TGTGCCAGCAGCCCGGGACTAAAAGAGACCCAGTACTTC
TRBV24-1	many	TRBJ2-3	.	CATSDPSGFTDTQYF	TGTGCCACCAGTGATCCCTCGGGGTTCACAGATACGCAGTATTTT
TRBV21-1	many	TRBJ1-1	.	CASSKVVQGENTEAFF	TGTGCCAGCAGCAAAGTTGTCCAGGGAGAGAACACTGAAGCTTTCTTT
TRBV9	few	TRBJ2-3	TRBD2	CASSVAPQREGLYATDTQYF	TGTGCCAGCAGCGTAGCCCCCCAGCGGGAGGGCCTATACGCCACAGATACGCAGTATTTT
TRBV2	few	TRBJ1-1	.	CASRETLNTEAFF	TGTGCCAGCAGAGAGACCCTGAACACTGAAGCTTTCTTT
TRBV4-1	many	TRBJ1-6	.	CASSQPGQTYNSPLHF	TGCGCCAGCAGCCAACCTGGACAGACCTATAATTCACCCCTCCACTTT
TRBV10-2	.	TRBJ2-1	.	CASTTQVAYNEQFF	TGCGCCAGCACGACACAAGTGGCCTACAATGAGCAGTTCTTC
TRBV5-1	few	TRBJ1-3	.	CASSLGGTSGNTIYF	TGCGCCAGCAGCTTGGGGGGGACCTCTGGAAACACCATATATTTT
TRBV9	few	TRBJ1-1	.	CASSVAWQNTEAFF	TGTGCCAGCAGCGTAGCTTGGCAGAACACTGAAGCTTTCTTT
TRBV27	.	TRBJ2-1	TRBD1	CASSSGQGGVAQFF	TGTGCCAGCAGTTCGGGACAGGGGGGGGTAGCGCAGTTCTTC
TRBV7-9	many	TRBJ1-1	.	CASSSGAGMNTEAFF	TGTGCCAGCAGCTCAGGGGCTGGAATGAACACTGAAGCTTTCTTT
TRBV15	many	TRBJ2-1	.	CATSSADRYNEQFF	TGTGCCACCAGCAGTGCCGACAGATACAATGAGCAGTTCTTC